Listed below are T cell receptor beta chains from one sample, sequenced in a study of cytomegalovirus exposure and HLA in healthy donors. The assay was immunoSEQ multiplex PCR, and TCRdb's table has in-frame clones only and misses some. Among approximately 150,000 clones listed, approximately 71% were seen once. Input material: PBMCs. The receptors shown here come from a man aged 25 to 40 in good health and CMV-seropositive. The CDR3 runs from the conserved cysteine through the conserved F or W. The D gene is left open where the match is weak. Part of the rows lack a size; the others show once, few, many or a class for expanded clones.

clone size: -; D gene: -; V gene: TRBV11-2; J gene: TRBJ2-1; CDR3 protein: CASRLPGLYNEQFF; CDR3 DNA: TGTGCCAGCAGACTCCCGGGACTTTACAATGAGCAGTTCTTC
clone size: -; D gene: -; V gene: TRBV5-1; J gene: TRBJ2-1; CDR3 protein: CASSWADGGNYSSYNEQFF; CDR3 DNA: TGCGCCAGCAGCTGGGCGGACGGGGGAAACTATAGCTCCTACAATGAGCAGTTCTTC
clone size: -; D gene: -; V gene: TRBV19; J gene: TRBJ2-1; CDR3 protein: CASSRTSGVNEQFF; CDR3 DNA: TGTGCCAGTAGCCGCACGTCAGGCGTCAATGAGCAGTTCTTC
clone size: -; D gene: -; V gene: TRBV5-1; J gene: TRBJ2-5; CDR3 protein: CASSLAASRQETQYF; CDR3 DNA: TGCGCCAGCAGCTTGGCGGCTAGCAGACAAGAGACCCAGTACTTC
clone size: -; D gene: -; V gene: TRBV19; J gene: TRBJ1-5; CDR3 protein: CASSIVGGGDQPQHF; CDR3 DNA: TGTGCCAGTAGTATAGTGGGAGGGGGGGATCAGCCCCAGCATTTT
clone size: -; D gene: -; V gene: TRBV10-1; J gene: TRBJ1-5; CDR3 protein: CASSEGQGPGEPQHF; CDR3 DNA: TGCGCCAGCAGTGAAGGTCAGGGGCCCGGTGAGCCCCAGCATTTT
clone size: once; D gene: TRBD2; V gene: TRBV5-4; J gene: TRBJ2-7; CDR3 protein: CASGLAGGEQYF; CDR3 DNA: TGTGCCAGCGGACTAGCGGGAGGGGAGCAGTACTTC
clone size: -; D gene: -; V gene: TRBV11-2; J gene: TRBJ2-7; CDR3 protein: CASSLGPVTYEQYF; CDR3 DNA: TGTGCCAGCAGCTTAGGTCCAGTTACCTACGAGCAGTACTTC
clone size: -; D gene: -; V gene: TRBV10-2; J gene: TRBJ1-5; CDR3 protein: CASAGPISNQPQHF; CDR3 DNA: TGCGCCAGCGCGGGACCGATTAGCAATCAGCCCCAGCATTTT
clone size: -; D gene: TRBD2; V gene: TRBV4-2; J gene: TRBJ2-7; CDR3 protein: CASSQRTSGSTYEQYF; CDR3 DNA: TGTGCCAGCAGCCAAAGGACTAGCGGGAGCACGTACGAGCAGTACTTC
clone size: -; D gene: -; V gene: TRBV5-1; J gene: TRBJ1-4; CDR3 protein: CASSVIGATNKKLFF; CDR3 DNA: TGCGCCAGCAGCGTCATTGGGGCTACTAATAAAAAACTGTTTTTT
clone size: -; D gene: -; V gene: TRBV19; J gene: TRBJ2-3; CDR3 protein: CASSPTSSTDTQYF; CDR3 DNA: TGTGCCAGTAGTCCGACTAGTAGTACAGATACGCAGTATTTT
clone size: -; D gene: -; V gene: TRBV19; J gene: TRBJ1-5; CDR3 protein: CASRWTAYSNQPQHF; CDR3 DNA: TGTGCCAGCCGGTGGACAGCATATAGCAATCAGCCCCAGCATTTT
clone size: -; D gene: TRBD1; V gene: TRBV5-1; J gene: TRBJ2-7; CDR3 protein: CASSLEQGVNEQYF; CDR3 DNA: TGCGCCAGCAGCTTGGAGCAGGGGGTGAACGAGCAGTACTTC
clone size: once; D gene: -; V gene: TRBV5-1; J gene: TRBJ2-3; CDR3 protein: CASSDGTIKSTDTQYF; CDR3 DNA: TGCGCCAGCAGCGACGGGACAATTAAGAGCACAGATACGCAGTATTTT
clone size: -; D gene: -; V gene: TRBV6-1; J gene: TRBJ2-3; CDR3 protein: CASRNSVADTQYF; CDR3 DNA: TGTGCCAGCAGAAACTCCGTCGCAGATACGCAGTATTTT
clone size: -; D gene: TRBD2; V gene: TRBV11-1; J gene: TRBJ2-7; CDR3 protein: CASSLSSGGSYEQYF; CDR3 DNA: TGTGCCAGCAGCTTATCTAGCGGGGGATCCTACGAGCAGTACTTC
clone size: few; D gene: -; V gene: TRBV27; J gene: TRBJ2-5; CDR3 protein: CASSLYTDSPSETQYF; CDR3 DNA: TGTGCCAGCAGTTTATATACAGATTCCCCGTCAGAGACCCAGTACTTC
clone size: -; D gene: TRBD2; V gene: TRBV7-2; J gene: TRBJ2-1; CDR3 protein: CASSLTSGLAVNEQFF; CDR3 DNA: TGTGCCAGCAGCTTGACTTCGGGACTAGCTGTCAATGAGCAGTTCTTC
clone size: -; D gene: TRBD2; V gene: TRBV7-2; J gene: TRBJ2-1; CDR3 protein: CASSLAGLAGGPGEQFF; CDR3 DNA: TGTGCCAGCAGCTTAGCGGGACTAGCGGGGGGACCTGGGGAGCAGTTCTTC
clone size: -; D gene: TRBD1; V gene: TRBV15; J gene: TRBJ1-2; CDR3 protein: CATSRGGTVGVDGYTF; CDR3 DNA: TGTGCCACCAGCAGAGGTGGGACAGTCGGGGTGGATGGCTACACCTTC
clone size: -; D gene: -; V gene: TRBV29-1; J gene: TRBJ2-2; CDR3 protein: CSVESRAAGELFF; CDR3 DNA: TGCAGCGTTGAATCCAGGGCCGCCGGGGAGCTGTTTTTT
clone size: few; D gene: TRBD2; V gene: TRBV11-2; J gene: TRBJ2-2; CDR3 protein: CASSQTRGGVGELFF; CDR3 DNA: TGTGCCAGCAGCCAAACTCGGGGAGGGGTCGGGGAGCTGTTTTTT